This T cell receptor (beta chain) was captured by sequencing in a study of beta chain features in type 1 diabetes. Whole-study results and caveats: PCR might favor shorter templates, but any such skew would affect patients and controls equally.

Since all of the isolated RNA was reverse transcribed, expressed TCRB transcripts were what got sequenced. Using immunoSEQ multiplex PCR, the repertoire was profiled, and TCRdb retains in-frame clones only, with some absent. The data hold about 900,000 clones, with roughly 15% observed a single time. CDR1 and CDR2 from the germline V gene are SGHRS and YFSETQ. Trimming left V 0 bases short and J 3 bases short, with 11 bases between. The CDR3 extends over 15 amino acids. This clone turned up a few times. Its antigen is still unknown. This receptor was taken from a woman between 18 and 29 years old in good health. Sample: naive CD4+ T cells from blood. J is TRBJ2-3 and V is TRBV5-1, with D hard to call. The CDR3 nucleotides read TGCGCCAGCAGCTTGGGGCAGGAAGCAACAGATACGCAGTATTTT. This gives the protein CASSLGQEATDTQYF.